This is a list of T cell receptor beta chains from one sample in a study of OX40 agonist ivuxolimab in advanced cancers. The repertoire was sequenced with immunoSEQ multiplex PCR; TCRdb's copy has only in-frame clones and lacks some. The table lists around 7,000 clones, 75% to 80% of them singletons. The source material was CD4+ or CD8+ T cells sorted from blood, sampled in a trial of the OX40 agonist ivuxolimab. The origin of the receptors is an adult with an advanced solid tumor such as melanoma, head and neck, liver or kidney cancer. Both conserved end residues are part of each CDR3.

TRBJ2-7	TRBV29-1	CSALTDYEQYF
TRBJ2-7	TRBV2	CASSPGTGYDEQYF
TRBJ2-3	TRBV9	CASSDGQGTDTQYF
TRBJ1-4	TRBV18	CATEGGTNEKLFF
TRBJ2-4	TRBV15	CATSRDRGTGSDIQYF
TRBJ2-2	TRBV7-6	CASSSFIAGGYTGELFF
TRBJ1-1	TRBV29-1	CSARPMNTGTEAFF
TRBJ1-1	TRBV4-2	CASSQDNTEAFF
TRBJ1-5	TRBV6-5	CASRRTASNQPQHF
TRBJ2-1	TRBV11-2	CASSQGVPYEQFF
TRBJ1-1	TRBV10-2	CASTKGGYTEAFF
TRBJ2-7	TRBV9	CASSERGDSYEQYF
TRBJ2-7	TRBV6-6	CASSTNTYEQYF
TRBJ1-2	TRBV5-1	CASSLTTTRGYTF
TRBJ1-2	TRBV4-1	CASSRVSGEVIYGYTF
TRBJ1-2	TRBV4-2	CASSQDGTGALRNYGYTF
TRBJ2-1	TRBV29-1	CSVEDPARGHNNEQFF
TRBJ2-7	TRBV9	CASSPTPGTGSHEQYF
TRBJ1-1	TRBV19	CASSPEDVPNTEAFF
TRBJ2-1	TRBV9	CASSVWGTNYEQFF
TRBJ2-1	TRBV7-6	CASSFNVGGERVLFF
TRBJ1-2	TRBV5-4	CASSPSTGDVYGYTF
TRBJ1-1	TRBV6-5	CASRTNTEAFF
TRBJ2-3	TRBV6-4	CASSEAGTDTQYF
TRBJ1-1	TRBV4-2	CASSLVSNTEAFF
TRBJ2-5	TRBV2	CASRETGGQETQYF
TRBJ1-5	TRBV15	CATSRGQGMSQPQHF
TRBJ2-5	TRBV6-4	CASSDSSGGAETQYF
TRBJ2-2	TRBV9	CASSPRPSSGRGTGELFF
TRBJ1-2	TRBV6-6	CASTPGTPLYGYTF
TRBJ2-3	TRBV6-5	CASSLRGERTDTQYF
TRBJ1-1	TRBV20-1	CSAPSGFEAFF
TRBJ2-1	TRBV9	CASSHSGGANNEQFF
TRBJ1-2	TRBV19	CASSIDLGTTNYGYTF
TRBJ2-7	TRBV6-1	CASSGFSQGGNYEQYF
TRBJ2-7	TRBV5-6	CASSPSPGGIPYEQYF
TRBJ1-2	TRBV27	CASSLGGGYGYTF
TRBJ2-7	TRBV19	CASSAVSGQGYEQYF
TRBJ2-7	TRBV7-6	CASSLAGGAGDEQYF
TRBJ2-6	TRBV6-1	CASSQSSGANVLTF
TRBJ2-1	TRBV10-1	CASSRDTVNNEQFF